This TCR beta chain appears in the sequencing data of a study of T cell changes during pregnancy in multiple sclerosis. Here immunoSEQ multiplex PCR was the method, and the copy in TCRdb shows in-frame clones only, minus some. Seen here are tens of thousands of clones, 75% to 90% observed once, and the top ten hold over 7.5%. This CDR3 spans 15 amino acids. CDR1 is SEHNR, CDR2 FQNEAQ, per germline (reference sequence). V gave up 3 bases and J gave up 0 bases, with 9 bases separating them. Only a few counts were recorded for this clone. This sequence was found in a female donor in good health, enrolled as a control in a pregnancy study. Source: peripheral blood, taken after pregnancy. The chain uses TRBV7-9 and TRBJ1-3; no firm D call. The CDR3 sequence is CASSFRGFSGNTIYF. DNA of the CDR3: TGTGCCAGCAGCTTCCGGGGATTCTCTGGAAACACCATATATTTT.